The clone carrying this TCR gamma chain was observed a handful of times. Its antigen is currently unknown. TCRdb called clones anew from the RT-PCR reads with CATT. The sample consists of hundreds of gamma-chain clones, over 9.5% of them appearing once. CDR3 length: 11 amino acids. V gave up 8 bases and J gave up 4 bases; unmatched junction bases: 3. These data are taken from a study of gammadelta T cells in human blood. The study's findings and limits: Microbial exposure reportedly appeared to drive polyclonal expansion of innate gamma-delta T cells right after birth.

The TCR originated in a human fetus. Sequenced material: Vgamma9Vdelta2 gamma-delta T cells from fetal blood. V and J are TRGV10 and TRGJ1 or TRGJ2. TRGV10 has ORF status, its function being uncertain. The CDR3 sequence is CAAWRYYKKLF. In nucleotides, the CDR3 is TGTGCTGCGTGGAGATATTATAAGAAACTCTTT.